The next 3 T cell receptor beta chains were all read from a single sample in a study of shared clonotypes between healthy human individuals. This table comes from immunoSEQ multiplex PCR, and its TCRdb copy is limited to in-frame clones, with some not included. The top ten clones hold about 0.13% of a sample with roughly 2.5 million clones, around 94% of them seen once. The sample consisted of naive CD4+ T cells sorted from blood. Subset: CD45RA+ positively selected. The receptors were sampled from a man between 18 and 29 years old in good health.

The chain employs TRBV19 and TRBJ2-5, with D perhaps TRBD1 or TRBD2 (7 bases each). The germline V gene has CDR1 LNHDA and CDR2 SQIVND (reference sequence). The CDR3 loop spans 16 amino acids. Trimming took 5 bases from V and 5 from J, leaving 21 bases between them. CDR3 nucleotides: TGTGCCAGTAGTCCTCCAGGACAGGTGGGGGGGGAGACCCAGTACTTC. Translated, it gives CASSPPGQVGGETQYF.

The rearrangement links TRBV5-1 to TRBJ1-6; possible D gene TRBD1, 5 bases. Trimming took off 1 base at V and 9 bases at J, with 11 bases between the two ends. CDR3 length: 14 amino acids. Germline CDR1 is SGHRS and CDR2 is YFSETQ. CDR3 region: CASSLRRDGSPLHF. Written as DNA, the CDR3 is TGCGCCAGCAGCTTGCGCAGGGATGGTTCACCCCTCCACTTT.

CDR3 DNA: TGTGCTAGTGGTTTCCACAGCAACGCGGACACTGAAGCTTTCTTT. Translating it yields CASGFHSNADTEAFF. V usage is TRBV12-5 and J usage is TRBJ1-1, with unresolved D. Germline lookup yields CDR1 LGHNT and CDR2 FRNRAP. CDR3 length: 15 residues. V was pared by 3 bases and J by 3 bases, with 14 bases between.